Following are 20 T cell receptor beta chains from one sample sequenced in a study of response to subunit inactivated influenza vaccine. MiXCR, run by TCRdb on the RT-PCR reads, gives a single entry per CDR3 protein. The sample lists approximately 500,000 distinct CDR3 sequences; roughly 13% were seen once. The material was PBMCs from blood, obtained roughly 46 days after vaccination. These receptors were obtained from a man in his fifties who received an inactivated influenza vaccine.

This clonotype has a handful of counts. The chain employs TRBV4-2 and TRBJ2-5, with 10 nucleotides matching TRBD2. The CDR3 has 17 residues. V dropped 0 bases and J dropped 4; count of bases not matched to a gene: 8. Germline V gene sequence: CDR1 LGHNA, CDR2 YNFKEQ. The CDR3 here is CASSQDPQASGRETQYF. CDR3 nucleotides: TGTGCCAGCAGCCAAGATCCTCAGGCTAGCGGGAGAGAGACCCAGTACTTC.

Turning to this clonotype: Since a much larger clone is just one base distant, this may be a read error. This chain links TRBV6-1 with TRBJ1-2; D may be TRBD1 (5 bases). The CDR3 has 14 amino acids. CDR1 and CDR2 from the germline V gene are MNHNS and SASEGT. The V end lost 6 bases, the J end lost 0 bases, and 11 bases lay between the germline ends. CDR3 loop: CASSRGWTNYGYTF. The DNA of the CDR3 is TGTGCCAGCAGCCGGGGCTGGACTAACTATGGCTACACCTTC.

This clonotype has at least ten counts. This sequence joins TRBV12-3 or TRBV12-4 and TRBJ1-1; D is undetermined. The length of the CDR3 is 11 residues. V was cut by 4 bases and J by 7 bases, with 7 bases left in between. Here the CDR3 reads CASSSGNEAFF. DNA for the CDR3: TGTGCCAGCAGTTCGGGAAATGAAGCTTTCTTT.

This clonotype was observed a few times. The chain has TRBV20-1 and TRBJ1-5, with D unresolved. V lost 1 base, J lost 3 bases, and 10 bases lay in between. Germline V CDR1 and CDR2: DFQATT, SNEGSKA (reference sequence). The CDR3 runs to 14 residues. The CDR3 spells CSARARQHNQPQHF. In DNA form, the CDR3 reads TGCAGTGCTAGAGCCCGGCAGCACAATCAGCCCCAGCATTTT.

This clonotype was picked up a small number of times. The chain carries TRBV24-1 and TRBJ2-3; 8 positions match TRBD1. Per the germline V gene, CDR1 is KGHDR and CDR2 is SFDVKD. V was pared by 4 bases and J by 3 bases, with 8 bases of the junction left unmatched. The CDR3 loop spans 16 amino acids. CDR3 nucleotides: TGTGCCACCAGTGACCCCGACAGGGGTATTACAGATACGCAGTATTTT. Its protein product is CATSDPDRGITDTQYF.

This clonotype appeared many times. The chain joins TRBV11-2 to TRBJ1-6; possibly TRBD1 for D (6 bases). Germline V lookup: CDR1 SGHAT, CDR2 FQNNGV. The germline V and J ends were trimmed by 4 bases and 3 bases, with 19 bases remaining between them. The length of the CDR3 is 18 residues. The chain's CDR3 is CASSSYPQGSRYNSPLHF. In nucleotides, the CDR3 is TGTGCCAGCAGCTCTTACCCGCAGGGGTCCCGCTATAATTCACCCCTCCACTTT.

In this sample, this clonotype turned up a few times. The chain carries TRBV24-1 and TRBJ2-5, with D maybe TRBD1 (5 bases). CDR1 KGHDR and CDR2 SFDVKD come from the germline V gene. The CDR3 has 15 residues. V lost 1 base and J lost 2, with 10 bases in between. The CDR3 DNA reads as TGTGCCACCAGTGATTTTGGACATTCTCAAGAGACCCAGTACTTC. It specifies CATSDFGHSQETQYF.

The chain is built from TRBV6-5 and TRBJ2-6; the D gene is possibly TRBD2 (5 bases). This CDR3 region has 18 residues. V shed 2 bases and J shed 4 bases, with 18 bases lying between them. Germline V CDR1 and CDR2: MNHEY, SVGAGI. CDR3 sequence (DNA): TGTGCCAGCAGTTACGGACCTTCCAAGGGAGTAGGGGCCAACGTCCTGACTTTC. Encoded protein: CASSYGPSKGVGANVLTF.

This chain connects TRBV4-1 to TRBJ1-4; D not resolved. Germline V gives CDR1 MGHRA, CDR2 YSYEKL. Trimming shortened V by 4 bases and J by 8 bases, and 17 bases separated the two germline ends. The CDR3 loop spans 15 amino acids. In nucleotides, the CDR3 is TGCGCCAGCAGCCGAGATGTGGGTATAGGGGAAAAACTGTTTTTT. This gives the protein CASSRDVGIGEKLFF.

The chain has TRBV4-3 and TRBJ2-7, with D perhaps matching TRBD1 (6 bases). The CDR3 spans 15 residues. Per germline, CDR1 LGHNA and CDR2 YSLEER. V lost 1 base and J 4 bases, leaving 14 bases between the germline ends. The CDR3 DNA is TGCGCCAGCAGCCAAGGATGGGACACTCGGTACGAGCAGTACTTC. Residues: CASSQGWDTRYEQYF.

The chain combines TRBV11-2 with TRBJ2-5, with D maybe TRBD2 (6 bases). Trimming took 4 bases from V and 2 from J, leaving 14 bases between them. Germline V CDR1 and CDR2: SGHAT, FQNNGV. CDR3 size: 15 residues. The CDR3 coding sequence is TGTGCCAGCAGCTCATTTGCTAGCGCTCAAGAGACCCAGTACTTC. Amino acids: CASSSFASAQETQYF.

This clonotype appeared many times. The chain couples TRBV20-1 to TRBJ2-3; the match to TRBD2 covers 7 bases. There are 16 residues in the CDR3. J was trimmed by 3 bases and V by 1 base; bases with no gene match: 10. CDR1 DFQATT and CDR2 SNEGSKA come from the germline V gene (reference sequence). The CDR3 nucleotides are TGCAGTGCTAGAGCAGCCAGCGGGGTCAGAACAGATACGCAGTATTTT. It translates to CSARAASGVRTDTQYF.

This chain joins TRBV5-1 and TRBJ2-1, with 11 positions matching TRBD1. Germline V CDR1 and CDR2: SGHRS, YFSETQ. V lost 3 bases, J lost 8 bases, and 4 bases stayed unmatched. This CDR3 is built from 14 residues. CDR3 amino acids: CASSSGTGGYEQFF. The CDR3 DNA sequence: TGCGCCAGCAGCTCCGGGACAGGGGGTTATGAGCAGTTCTTC.

The rearrangement links TRBV5-1 to TRBJ2-1; tentative D call: TRBD1 (6 bases). This CDR3 has 15 residues. V dropped 5 bases and J dropped 1 base, with 13 bases sitting between them. Germline CDR1 reads SGHRS; CDR2 reads YFSETQ. The CDR3 here is CASSIGGNSYNEQFF. For the CDR3, the DNA is TGCGCCAGCAGTATAGGGGGTAATTCCTACAATGAGCAGTTCTTC.

This clonotype was detected a few times. This chain connects TRBV9 to TRBJ2-7; 9 bases match TRBD2. V gave up 3 bases and J gave up 4 bases; unmatched junction bases: 8. CDR3 length: 15 amino acids. The germline CDR1 and CDR2 sequences are SGDLS and YYNGEE. The chain's CDR3 is CASSAGPGLAYEQYF. Written as DNA, the CDR3 is TGTGCCAGCAGCGCCGGGCCGGGACTAGCTTACGAGCAGTACTTC.

A few counts support this clonotype. The CDR3 is CAASLTGMGTEAFF. CDR3 nucleotide sequence: TGTGCCGCGTCACTGACAGGGATGGGCACTGAAGCTTTCTTT. The V gene is TRBV7-2, the J gene TRBJ1-1, with TRBD1 matching over 7 bases. Germline CDR1 reads SGHTA; CDR2 reads FQGNSA. The CDR3 contains 14 residues. Trimming took 11 bases from V and 4 from J; bases not matched to a gene: 13.

The genes are TRBV7-9 and TRBJ1-1, with TRBD1 as a possible D gene (5 bases). With 5 bases removed from V and 5 bases from J, the gap between germline ends came to 18 bases. The germline V gene has CDR1 SEHNR and CDR2 FQNEAQ (reference sequence). The CDR3 is made up of 15 amino acids. CDR3 in amino acids: CASSPWEVGRTEAFF. In nucleotides, the CDR3 is TGTGCCAGCAGCCCCTGGGAGGTGGGACGGACTGAAGCTTTCTTT. Full variable domain (missing parts from reference TRBV7-9 and TRBJ1-1): DTGVSQNPRHKITKRGQNVTFRCDPISEHNRLYWYRQTLGQGPEFLTYFQNEAQLEKSRLLSDRFSAERPKGSFSTLEIQRTEQGDSAMYLCASSPWEVGRTEAFFGQGTRLTVV.

The chain uses TRBV7-9 and TRBJ1-5; D not resolved. Germline-derived CDR1 and CDR2 are SEHNR and FQNEAQ (reference sequence). The V gene lost 1 base and the J gene lost 0 bases, with 7 bases spanning the gap. There are 15 residues in the CDR3. The CDR3 DNA reads TGTGCCAGCAGCTTAGGGACGGTTAGCAATCAGCCCCAGCATTTT. This gives the protein CASSLGTVSNQPQHF. Drawing the rest from reference TRBV7-9 and TRBJ1-5, the complete variable domain is DTGVSQNPRHKITKRGQNVTFRCDPISEHNRLYWYRQTLGQGPEFLTYFQNEAQLEKSRLLSDRFSAERPKGSFSTLEIQRTEQGDSAMYLCASSLGTVSNQPQHFGDGTRLSIL.

The V call is TRBV28, the J call TRBJ1-2; a weak D match, TRBD1 (5 bases). This CDR3 is 16 amino acids long. Germline CDR1 reads MDHEN; CDR2 reads SYDVKM. Trimming took off 5 bases at V and 5 bases at J, with 21 bases between the two ends. CDR3 amino acids: CASSHTRQGNLYGYTF. The CDR3 DNA follows: TGTGCCAGCAGTCACACGAGGCAGGGAAACTTATATGGCTACACCTTC.

Ten or more counts support this clonotype. This chain links TRBV5-1 with TRBJ2-2; TRBD1 might be the D (5 bases). This CDR3 has 17 residues. V was trimmed by 2 bases and J by 5 bases, leaving 19 bases between them. Germline lookup yields CDR1 SGHRS and CDR2 YFSETQ. As DNA, the CDR3 is TGCGCCAGCAGCTTCCGGGCACAGGACGCCTGGACCGGGGAGCTGTTTTTT. Translated, it gives CASSFRAQDAWTGELFF. The whole variable domain, filled in from reference TRBV5-1 and TRBJ2-2, reads KAGVTQTPRYLIKTRGQQVTLSCSPISGHRSVSWYQQTPGQGLQFLFEYFSETQRNKGNFPGRFSGRQFSNSRSEMNVSTLELGDSALYLCASSFRAQDAWTGELFFGEGSRLTVL.